This T cell receptor beta chain emerged from a study of spatial heterogeneity in lung cancer. The study tagged each TCR cDNA molecule with a unique molecular identifier. From the 5' RACE reads, TCRdb called clonotypes with MiXCR, one entry per CDR3 protein. The data show 8,000 to 10,000 distinct CDR3 sequences, around 15% seen once. There are many counts of this clonotype. What it binds is unknown. Study-wide findings and caveats: The study found that expanded intratumoral alpha and beta TCR counts tracked tumor mutation counts.

CDR1 and CDR2 (germline): KGHDR, SFDVKD. The V segment lost 4 bases and the J segment 7 bases; nucleotides outside the gene matches: 12. The CDR3 is made up of 16 amino acids. The time point is: sample taken at primary tumor resection. Whole RNA, isolated from tumor, nontumor lung or frozen PBMC, was sequenced without prior sorting. The sequence came from a male donor with early-stage non-small cell lung cancer. V and J are TRBV24-1 and TRBJ2-1; 7 bases map to TRBD2. Material: lung tumor tissue, obtained at surgery. CDR3: CATSDPGLPSGNEQFF. In DNA form, the CDR3 reads TGTGCCACCAGTGACCCGGGACTACCGTCGGGAAATGAGCAGTTCTTC.